Shown below are 22 T cell receptor beta chains from a single sample sequenced in a study of cytomegalovirus exposure and HLA in healthy donors. In the PCR, 60 Vbeta and 13 Jbeta primers were used. Sequencing used immunoSEQ multiplex PCR; TCRdb keeps in-frame clones, though not all of them. The sample carries around 160,000 clones, 65% to 85% recorded once. Sequencing used PBMCs. The source of these receptors is a woman aged 40 to 55 in good health and CMV-seropositive.

This sequence joins TRBV15 and TRBJ2-2; 7 bases map to TRBD1. The CDR3 extends over 13 amino acids. The germline V gene has CDR1 LNHNV and CDR2 YYDKDF (reference sequence). Germline trimming cut 7 bases from V and 5 bases from J; bases unmatched to any gene: 4. The CDR3 region is CATTQGMTGELFF. The CDR3 region has the DNA TGTGCCACCACACAGGGGATGACCGGGGAGCTGTTTTTT. The full variable domain, its missing parts supplied by reference TRBV15 and TRBJ2-2, is DAMVIQNPRYQVTQFGKPVTLSCSQTLNHNVMYWYQQKSSQAPKLLFHYYDKDFNNEADTPDNFQSRRPNTSFCFLDIRSPGLGDTAMYLCATTQGMTGELFFGEGSRLTVL.

CDR3 loop: CASSLPGGRNTEAFF. Here the CDR3 DNA reads TGTGCCAGCAGTCTACCAGGGGGCAGGAACACTGAAGCTTTCTTT. V usage is TRBV28 and J usage is TRBJ1-1, with TRBD1 matching over 8 bases. CDR3 length: 15 amino acids. Germline CDR1 reads MDHEN; CDR2 reads SYDVKM. V lost 5 bases and J lost 1; bases outside the gene matches: 6.

The V gene is TRBV27, the J gene TRBJ2-3; D might be TRBD1 (6 bases). This CDR3 comprises 15 residues. V shed 2 bases and J shed 0 bases, with 9 bases lying between them. Germline V gene sequence: CDR1 MNHEY, CDR2 SMNVEV (reference sequence). The CDR3 coding sequence is TGTGCCAGCAGTTTAGGGACACCGAGCACAGATACGCAGTATTTT. Its protein product is CASSLGTPSTDTQYF.

The V call is TRBV11-3, the J call TRBJ2-2; D unresolved. The CDR3 extends over 17 amino acids. Trimming pared 0 bases from V and 0 bases from J, leaving 11 bases between. Per the germline V gene, CDR1 is SGHNT and CDR2 is YENEEA. In nucleotides, the CDR3 is TGTGCCAGCAGCTTAGATCTTAGCCCCGCGAACACCGGGGAGCTGTTTTTT. This translates into CASSLDLSPANTGELFF.

V gene TRBV14 combines with J gene TRBJ1-6; TRBD1 agrees at 9 bases. Per germline, CDR1 SGHDN and CDR2 FVKESK. The CDR3 runs to 14 residues. J lost 9 bases, V lost 5 bases, and 5 bases had no gene match. The CDR3 DNA follows: TGTGCCAGCAGCTTTGACAGGGGGTCTTCACCCCTCCACTTT. Translating gives CASSFDRGSSPLHF.

This clone appeared a single time. The V gene is TRBV5-1, the J gene TRBJ2-1, with 13 bases that match TRBD2. V lost 1 base and J lost 1; bases outside the gene matches: 5. This CDR3 contains 18 residues. Germline V gene sequence: CDR1 SGHRS, CDR2 YFSETQ. The CDR3 spells CASSLTSGGAGSYNEQFF. The CDR3 nucleotides read TGCGCCAGCAGCTTGACTAGCGGGGGGGCCGGATCCTACAATGAGCAGTTCTTC.

This clone was seen only a few times. The chain recombines TRBV28 with TRBJ2-5; 7 bases agree with TRBD1. Germline V lookup: CDR1 MDHEN, CDR2 SYDVKM. V lost 4 bases to trimming and J lost 6 bases; unmatched junction nucleotides: 8. This CDR3 has 14 residues. CDR3 protein: CASSSVTGVQTQYF. The CDR3 region has the DNA TGTGCCAGCAGTTCTGTTACAGGGGTGCAGACCCAGTACTTC.

The rearrangement joins TRBV27 to TRBJ1-2; 7 bases are shared with TRBD1. With V trimmed by 5 bases and J by 0 bases, 15 bases remained unmatched. Germline loops: CDR1 MNHEY, CDR2 SMNVEV (reference sequence). The CDR3 has 18 amino acids. For the CDR3, the DNA is TGTGCCAGCAGTCTCCTTTTTACAGGGGCGCGAGCTAACTATGGCTACACCTTC. Translated, it gives CASSLLFTGARANYGYTF.

This clone has just a few counts. The chain employs TRBV9 and TRBJ1-2; D may be TRBD1 (5 bases). The germline V gene encodes CDR1 SGDLS and CDR2 YYNGEE. Trimming took off 0 bases at V and 5 bases at J, with 8 bases between the two ends. This CDR3 spans 13 amino acids. CDR3 nucleotide sequence: TGTGCCAGCAGCGTAGGGGCAGGGTATGGCTACACCTTC. Protein sequence: CASSVGAGYGYTF.

J is TRBJ1-1 and V is TRBV19; perhaps TRBD1 as D (6 bases). There are 14 residues in the CDR3. V was shortened by 5 bases and J by 4 bases, with 14 bases between the two germline ends. The germline CDR1 and CDR2 sequences are LNHDA and SQIVND (reference sequence). CDR3 loop: CASSAQGGGTEAFF. In nucleotides, the CDR3 is TGTGCCAGTAGTGCTCAGGGAGGGGGCACTGAAGCTTTCTTT.

The chain uses TRBV7-7 and TRBJ2-5, with 7 bases aligning to TRBD2. Trimming cost V 5 bases and J 1 base; bases outside gene matches: 7. Germline loops: CDR1 SSHAT, CDR2 FNYEAQ (reference sequence). The CDR3 runs 15 residues. The CDR3: CASSPAWGGQETQYF. As DNA, the CDR3 is TGTGCCAGCAGCCCTGCATGGGGGGGCCAAGAGACCCAGTACTTC.

The chain has TRBV7-3 and TRBJ1-2, with 10 nucleotides matching TRBD1. Germline CDR1 reads SGHTA; CDR2 reads FQGTGA. J gave up 4 bases and V 4 bases, and 9 bases lay outside the gene matches. The CDR3 has 16 residues. CDR3 amino acids: CASSSTPGQGIYGYTF. CDR3 coding DNA: TGTGCCAGCAGCTCCACCCCGGGACAGGGGATCTATGGCTACACCTTC.

This rearrangement joins TRBV7-7 to TRBJ1-5; D is unresolved. The germline V gene has CDR1 SSHAT and CDR2 FNYEAQ (reference sequence). V was clipped by 4 bases and J by 0 bases, with 22 bases between them. The CDR3 consists of 19 residues. This CDR3 is CASSSLPIITENSNQPQHF. For the CDR3, the DNA is TGTGCCAGCAGCTCTCTACCTATAATAACAGAAAATAGCAATCAGCCCCAGCATTTT.

This clone was detected only once. The chain uses TRBV6-6 and TRBJ1-5; no clear D gene. The CDR3 extends over 15 amino acids. CDR1 MNHNY and CDR2 SVGAGI come from the germline V gene (reference sequence). V was cut by 6 bases and J by 2 bases, with 14 bases left in between. The DNA for the CDR3 is TGTGCCAGCAGCTCTCAATCGGAGGGCAATCAGCCCCAGCATTTT. Encoded protein: CASSSQSEGNQPQHF.

As to this clone: At the DNA level, this CDR3 is encoded by other sequences in the same sample as well. The chain combines TRBV5-1 with TRBJ2-3; possibly TRBD1 for D (6 bases). V was shortened by 1 base and J by 0 bases, with 9 bases between the two germline ends. Germline lookup yields CDR1 SGHRS and CDR2 YFSETQ. This CDR3 spans 15 amino acids. The DNA of the CDR3 is TGCGCCAGCAGCTTGATGGGGGCTAGCACAGATACGCAGTATTTT. Encoded protein: CASSLMGASTDTQYF.

The V gene is TRBV5-4, the J gene TRBJ1-1; TRBD1 is a possible D gene (5 bases). The CDR3 contains 11 residues. Germline CDR1 and CDR2: SGHNT and YYREEE (reference sequence). V was cut by 3 bases and J by 7 bases, with 7 bases left in between. DNA for the CDR3: TGTGCCAGCAGCTCGGGGGGTGAAGCTTTCTTT. Translating it yields CASSSGGEAFF.

This rearrangement joins TRBV6-6 to TRBJ2-7, with D tentatively TRBD1 (6 bases). Germline V gives CDR1 MNHNY, CDR2 SVGAGI (reference sequence). The CDR3 spans 14 residues. V lost 4 bases and J 2 bases, leaving 12 bases between the germline ends. The CDR3 sequence: CASSSEQGPYEQYF. CDR3 sequence (DNA): TGTGCCAGCAGTTCTGAACAGGGACCCTACGAGCAGTACTTC.

The chain carries TRBV7-3 and TRBJ1-4; perhaps TRBD1 as D (5 bases). CDR1 is SGHTA and CDR2 is FQGTGA in the germline V gene. Trimming took off 1 base at V and 5 bases at J, with 11 bases between the two ends. The length of the CDR3 is 15 residues. CDR3 bases: TGTGCCAGCAGCTTAAATCCCAGGGTAAATGAAAAACTGTTTTTT. Residues: CASSLNPRVNEKLFF. The variable domain in full, with the rest retrieved from reference TRBV7-3 and TRBJ1-4, is GAGVSQTPSNKVTEKGKYVELRCDPISGHTALYWYRQSLGQGPEFLIYFQGTGAADDSGLPNDRFFAVRPEGSVSTLKIQRTERGDSAVYLCASSLNPRVNEKLFFGSGTQLSVL.

The genes are TRBV27 and TRBJ1-5; 7 bases are a match to TRBD1. This CDR3 is built from 17 residues. V shed 5 bases and J 5 bases; nucleotides not matched to a gene: 15. Germline V gene sequence: CDR1 MNHEY, CDR2 SMNVEV (reference sequence). The CDR3, as DNA: TGTGCCAGCAGTCATCTTCCGGGACAGAGAGGTCATCAGCCCCAGCATTTT. Translation: CASSHLPGQRGHQPQHF.

The chain has TRBV2 and TRBJ2-2, with 9 bases aligning to TRBD1. The germline V gene encodes CDR1 SNHLY and CDR2 FYNNEI. V trimming: 3 bases; J trimming: 6 bases; junction bases outside the gene matches: 8. CDR3 length: 16 residues. CDR3 amino acids: CASSDDRTGVPGELFF. CDR3 coding DNA: TGTGCCAGCAGTGACGATCGGACAGGGGTCCCCGGGGAGCTGTTTTTT. The entire variable domain, with the rest obtained from reference TRBV2 and TRBJ2-2, is as follows: EPEVTQTPSHQVTQMGQEVILRCVPISNHLYFYWYRQILGQKVEFLVSFYNNEISEKSEIFDDQFSVERPDGSNFTLKIRSTKLEDSAMYFCASSDDRTGVPGELFFGEGSRLTVL.

This clone was counted between two and nine times. The V and J genes are TRBV19 and TRBJ1-6; tentatively, D is TRBD1 (5 bases). The CDR3 sequence is 14 residues long. The germline V and J ends were trimmed by 6 bases and 4 bases, with 10 bases remaining between them. Germline values: CDR1 LNHDA, CDR2 SQIVND (reference sequence). This CDR3 is CASSPGGYNSPLHF. The CDR3 DNA follows: TGTGCCAGTAGCCCCGGGGGTTATAATTCACCCCTCCACTTT.

This sequence joins TRBV11-2 and TRBJ2-1, with D maybe TRBD2 (6 bases). The V gene's germline CDR1 is SGHAT and CDR2 FQNNGV. This CDR3 is built from 16 residues. The V and J ends lost 0 bases and 8 bases respectively, with 17 bases between them. This CDR3 is CASSLDGGPGWDEQFF. CDR3 coding DNA: TGTGCCAGCAGCTTAGATGGAGGGCCAGGGTGGGATGAGCAGTTCTTC.